The 5 T cell receptor beta chains listed next were all sequenced from one sample in a study of graft-versus-host responses after intestinal transplantation. What these receptors recognize is not known. The table came from immunoSEQ multiplex PCR; TCRdb's copy has only in-frame clones and leaves some out. Found here are about 100,000 clones, approximately 84% of them singletons; the top ten hold around 0.95%. The input for sequencing was unstimulated CD4+ T cells sorted from spleen or lymph node cells, taken before transplant. Source of these receptors: a human donor who was the organ donor for an intestinal transplant.

This chain joins TRBV10-2 and TRBJ2-7; 10 bases agree with TRBD1. The CDR3 covers 17 residues. CDR1 is WSHSY, CDR2 SAAADI, per germline. V shed 6 bases, J shed 6 bases, and the junction held 17 bases outside the gene matches. CDR3 region: CASRGVQRTGGPGEQYF. In DNA form, the CDR3 reads TGCGCCAGCAGAGGAGTCCAGAGGACAGGGGGTCCGGGCGAGCAGTACTTC.

The chain couples TRBV10-3 to TRBJ1-2; 9 bases match TRBD1. There are 16 residues in the CDR3. After removal of 5 bases from V and 6 bases from J, the junction contained 13 bases not matched to a gene. In germline, CDR1 is ENHRY, CDR2 SYGVKD. CDR3 in amino acids: CAISHPNRQGDDGYTF. Here the CDR3 DNA reads TGTGCCATCAGTCATCCGAACCGACAGGGGGATGATGGCTACACCTTC.

The gene calls are TRBV28 and TRBJ1-5; the match to TRBD1 covers 7 bases. Per germline, CDR1 MDHEN and CDR2 SYDVKM. The CDR3 loop spans 14 amino acids. J lost 4 bases, V lost 3 bases, and 3 bases had no gene match. Here the CDR3 reads CASSLGQPNQPQHF. CDR3 in DNA: TGTGCCAGCAGTTTGGGACAGCCTAATCAGCCCCAGCATTTT.

This clone was observed a few times. The chain recombines TRBV19 with TRBJ2-1; TRBD1 matches at 11 bases. Unmatched junction bases numbered 5, after V lost 3 bases and J lost 7 bases. CDR3 length: 15 residues. CDR1 is LNHDA, CDR2 SQIVND, per germline (reference sequence). CDR3 region: CASSIPGTGGNEQFF. The CDR3 bases are TGTGCCAGTAGTATCCCCGGGACAGGGGGTAATGAGCAGTTCTTC.

This sequence joins TRBV5-4 and TRBJ1-6; D is unresolved. V lost 0 bases and J 2 bases, leaving 9 bases between the germline ends. CDR1 SGHNT and CDR2 YYREEE come from the germline V gene (reference sequence). The CDR3 runs 16 residues. The CDR3 is CASSLAEGTYNSPLHF. DNA for the CDR3: TGTGCCAGCAGCTTGGCCGAAGGGACCTATAATTCACCCCTCCACTTT.